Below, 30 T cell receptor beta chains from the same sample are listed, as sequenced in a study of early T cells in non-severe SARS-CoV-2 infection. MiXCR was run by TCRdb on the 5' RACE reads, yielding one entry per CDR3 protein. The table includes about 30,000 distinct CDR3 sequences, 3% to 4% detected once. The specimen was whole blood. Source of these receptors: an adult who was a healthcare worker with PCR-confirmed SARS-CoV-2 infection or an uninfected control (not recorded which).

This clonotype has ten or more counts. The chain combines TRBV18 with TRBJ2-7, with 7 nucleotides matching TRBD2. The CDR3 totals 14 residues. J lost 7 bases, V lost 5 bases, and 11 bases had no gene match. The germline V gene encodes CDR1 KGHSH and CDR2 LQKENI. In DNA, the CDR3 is TGTGCCAGCTCATCCGGGCCTCAAGCGGGGGAGCAGTACTTC. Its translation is CASSSGPQAGEQYF.

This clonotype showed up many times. The CDR3 bases are TGTGCCAGCAGTCACGGGACTAGCGTCTACAATGAGCAGTTCTTC. Translation gives CASSHGTSVYNEQFF. J is TRBJ2-1 and V is TRBV27; 10 positions agree with TRBD2. The CDR3 length is 15 residues. Losses at the gene ends were 5 bases for V and 3 bases for J; bases not matched to a gene: 4. The germline CDR1 and CDR2 sequences are MNHEY and SMNVEV (reference sequence).

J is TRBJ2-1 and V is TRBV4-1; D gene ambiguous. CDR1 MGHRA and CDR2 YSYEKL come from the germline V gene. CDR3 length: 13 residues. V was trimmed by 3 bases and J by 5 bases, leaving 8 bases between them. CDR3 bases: TGCGCCAGCAGCCAGATCCGGGACAATGAGCAGTTCTTC. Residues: CASSQIRDNEQFF.

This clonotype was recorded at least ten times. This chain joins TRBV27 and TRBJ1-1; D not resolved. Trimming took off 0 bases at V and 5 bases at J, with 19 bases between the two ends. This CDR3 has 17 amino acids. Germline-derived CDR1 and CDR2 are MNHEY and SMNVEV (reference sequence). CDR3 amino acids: CASSLSFPPGVRTEAFF. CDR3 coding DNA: TGTGCCAGCAGTTTATCGTTCCCCCCCGGGGTAAGGACTGAAGCTTTCTTT.

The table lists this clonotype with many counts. CDR3: CASSMGTPPEQFF. CDR3 nucleotide sequence: TGTGCCAGTAGTATGGGGACCCCTCCTGAGCAGTTCTTC. This chain joins TRBV19 and TRBJ2-1; tentatively, D is TRBD1 or TRBD2 (5 bases each). With 3 bases removed from V and 9 bases from J, the gap between germline ends came to 12 bases. The CDR3 totals 13 residues. Germline-derived CDR1 and CDR2 are LNHDA and SQIVND (reference sequence).

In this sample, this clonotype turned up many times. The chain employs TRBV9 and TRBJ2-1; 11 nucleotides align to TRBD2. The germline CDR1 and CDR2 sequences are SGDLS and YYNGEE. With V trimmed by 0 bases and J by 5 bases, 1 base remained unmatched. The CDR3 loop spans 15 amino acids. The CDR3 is CASSVGLAGNNEQFF. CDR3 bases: TGTGCCAGCAGCGTAGGACTAGCGGGGAACAATGAGCAGTTCTTC.

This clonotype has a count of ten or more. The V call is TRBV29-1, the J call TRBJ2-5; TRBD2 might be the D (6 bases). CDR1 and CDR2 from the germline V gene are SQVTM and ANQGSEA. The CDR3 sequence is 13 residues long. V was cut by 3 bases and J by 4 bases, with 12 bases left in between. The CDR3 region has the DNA TGCAGCGTTGACACCGCGCGGGGAGAGACCCAGTACTTC. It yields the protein CSVDTARGETQYF. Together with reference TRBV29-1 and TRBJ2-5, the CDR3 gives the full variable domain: SAVISQKPSRDICQRGTSLTIQCQVDSQVTMMFWYRQQPGQSLTLIATANQGSEATYESGFVIDKFPISRPNLTFSTLTVSNMSPEDSSIYLCSVDTARGETQYFGPGTRLLVL.

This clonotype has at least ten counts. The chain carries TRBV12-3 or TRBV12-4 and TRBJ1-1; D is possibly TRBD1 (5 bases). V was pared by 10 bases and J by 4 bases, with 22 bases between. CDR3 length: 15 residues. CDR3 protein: CATLMGQGTGTEAFF. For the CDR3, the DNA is TGTGCCACCCTTATGGGGCAGGGCACGGGCACTGAAGCTTTCTTT.

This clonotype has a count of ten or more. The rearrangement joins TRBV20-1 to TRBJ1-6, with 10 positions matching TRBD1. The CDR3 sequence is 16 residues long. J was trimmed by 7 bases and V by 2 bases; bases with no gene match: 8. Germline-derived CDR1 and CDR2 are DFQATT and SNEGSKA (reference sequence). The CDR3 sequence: CSARNFGQGDNSPLHF. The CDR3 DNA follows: TGCAGTGCTAGAAATTTTGGACAGGGGGACAATTCACCCCTCCACTTT.

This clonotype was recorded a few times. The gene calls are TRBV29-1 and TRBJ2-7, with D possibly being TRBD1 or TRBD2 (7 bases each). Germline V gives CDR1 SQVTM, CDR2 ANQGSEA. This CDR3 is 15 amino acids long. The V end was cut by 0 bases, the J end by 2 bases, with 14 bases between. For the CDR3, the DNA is TGCAGCGTTGAAGATCAGGCAGGGGGGGCCTACGAGCAGTACTTC. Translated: CSVEDQAGGAYEQYF.

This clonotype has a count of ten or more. This chain's CDR3 is CAWSILGATGANVLTF. CDR3 nucleotides: TGTGCCTGGAGTATTCTAGGGGCGACTGGGGCCAACGTCCTGACTTTC. The chain joins TRBV30 to TRBJ2-6; D might be TRBD1 (5 bases). Germline assignment: CDR1 GTSNPN and CDR2 SVGIG (reference sequence). V lost 2 bases and J 2 bases, leaving 13 bases between the germline ends. The CDR3 has 16 residues.

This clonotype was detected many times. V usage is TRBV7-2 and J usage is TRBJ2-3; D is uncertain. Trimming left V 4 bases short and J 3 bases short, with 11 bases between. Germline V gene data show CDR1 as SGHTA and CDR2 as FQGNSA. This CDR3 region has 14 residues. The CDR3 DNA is TGTGCCAGCAGCTCTCTAAGGCTTACAGATACGCAGTATTTT. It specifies CASSSLRLTDTQYF.

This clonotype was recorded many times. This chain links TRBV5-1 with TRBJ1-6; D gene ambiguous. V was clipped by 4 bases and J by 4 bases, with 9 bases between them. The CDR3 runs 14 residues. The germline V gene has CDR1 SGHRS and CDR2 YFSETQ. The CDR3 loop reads CASSRTDYNSPLHF. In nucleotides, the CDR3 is TGCGCCAGCAGCAGGACGGATTATAATTCACCCCTCCACTTT.

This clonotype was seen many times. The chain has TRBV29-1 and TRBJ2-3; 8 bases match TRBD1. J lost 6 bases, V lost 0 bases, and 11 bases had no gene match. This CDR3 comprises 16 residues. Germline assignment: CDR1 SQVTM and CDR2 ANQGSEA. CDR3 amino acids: CSVEEAGQAVRDTQYF. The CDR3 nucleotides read TGCAGCGTTGAAGAGGCGGGACAGGCGGTTCGGGATACGCAGTATTTT.

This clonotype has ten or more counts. The CDR3 reads CASSRLRSSGGSYEQYF. DNA for the CDR3: TGTGCCAGCAGCCGCCTAAGGAGCTCCGGGGGATCCTACGAGCAGTACTTC. The rearrangement joins TRBV7-2 to TRBJ2-7; the D gene is possibly TRBD2 (6 bases). Germline CDR1 reads SGHTA; CDR2 reads FQGNSA. The CDR3 covers 17 residues. Deletions cut 5 bases from V and 1 base from J, with 21 bases between. Full variable domain (rest looked up from reference TRBV7-2 and TRBJ2-7): GAGVSQSPSNKVTEKGKDVELRCDPISGHTALYWYRQSLGQGLEFLIYFQGNSAPDKSGLPSDRFSAERTGGSVSTLTIQRTQQEDSAVYLCASSRLRSSGGSYEQYFGPGTRLTVT.

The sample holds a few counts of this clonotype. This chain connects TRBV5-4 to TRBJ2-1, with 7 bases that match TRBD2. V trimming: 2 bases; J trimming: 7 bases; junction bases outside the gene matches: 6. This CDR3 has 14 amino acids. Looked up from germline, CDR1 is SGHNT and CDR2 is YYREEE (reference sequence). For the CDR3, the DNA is TGTGCCAGCAGCTTCGGCGGGAGTTGGAATGAGCAGTTCTTC. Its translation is CASSFGGSWNEQFF.

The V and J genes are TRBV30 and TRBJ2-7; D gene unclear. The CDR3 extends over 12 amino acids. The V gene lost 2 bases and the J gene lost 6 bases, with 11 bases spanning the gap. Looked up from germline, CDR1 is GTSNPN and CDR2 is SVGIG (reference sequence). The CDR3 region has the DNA TGTGCCTGGAGTCCGGAGAGAGGCGAGCAGTACTTC. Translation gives CAWSPERGEQYF.

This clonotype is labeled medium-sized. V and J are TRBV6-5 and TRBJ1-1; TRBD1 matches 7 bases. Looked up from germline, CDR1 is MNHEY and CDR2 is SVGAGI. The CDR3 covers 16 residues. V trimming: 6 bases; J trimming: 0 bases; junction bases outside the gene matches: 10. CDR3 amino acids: CASRRGRGFMNTEAFF. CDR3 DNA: TGTGCCAGCAGGCGGGGCAGGGGGTTTATGAACACTGAAGCTTTCTTT.

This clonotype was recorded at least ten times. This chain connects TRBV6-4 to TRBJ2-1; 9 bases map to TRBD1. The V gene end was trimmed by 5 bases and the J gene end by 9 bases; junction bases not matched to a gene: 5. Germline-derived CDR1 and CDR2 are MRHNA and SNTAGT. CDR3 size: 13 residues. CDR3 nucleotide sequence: TGTGCCAGCAGTCTCGAGACAGGGGGTGAGCAGTTCTTC. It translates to CASSLETGGEQFF.

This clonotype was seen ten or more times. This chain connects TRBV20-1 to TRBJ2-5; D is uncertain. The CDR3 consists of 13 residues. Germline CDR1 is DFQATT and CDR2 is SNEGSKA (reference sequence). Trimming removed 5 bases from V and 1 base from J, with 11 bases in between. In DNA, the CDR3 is TGCAGTGCTCTTGATCAGGTCCAAGAGACCCAGTACTTC. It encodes CSALDQVQETQYF.

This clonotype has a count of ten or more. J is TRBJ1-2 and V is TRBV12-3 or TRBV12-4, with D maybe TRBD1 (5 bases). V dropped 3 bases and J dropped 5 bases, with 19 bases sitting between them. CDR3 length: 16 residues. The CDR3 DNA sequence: TGTGCCAGCAGTTTCTGGGGCAGGTTGGAGATATATGGCTACACCTTC. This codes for CASSFWGRLEIYGYTF.

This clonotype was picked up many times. The CDR3 loop reads CSARSAGRRGEKLFF. The CDR3 DNA reads as TGCAGTGCTAGATCTGCAGGGCGAAGAGGTGAAAAACTGTTTTTT. This chain connects TRBV20-1 to TRBJ1-4, with a tentative D call TRBD1 (5 bases). The CDR3 consists of 15 residues. Trimming left V 2 bases short and J 7 bases short, with 17 bases between. Looked up from germline, CDR1 is DFQATT and CDR2 is SNEGSKA (reference sequence).

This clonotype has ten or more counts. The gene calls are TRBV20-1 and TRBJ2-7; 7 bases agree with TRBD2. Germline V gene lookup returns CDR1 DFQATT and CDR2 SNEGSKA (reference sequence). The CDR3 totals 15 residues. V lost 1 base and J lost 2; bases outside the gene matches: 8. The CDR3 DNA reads TGCAGTGCTAGAGTGGGAGCGGGGCCGGCCTACGAGCAGTACTTC. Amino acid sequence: CSARVGAGPAYEQYF.

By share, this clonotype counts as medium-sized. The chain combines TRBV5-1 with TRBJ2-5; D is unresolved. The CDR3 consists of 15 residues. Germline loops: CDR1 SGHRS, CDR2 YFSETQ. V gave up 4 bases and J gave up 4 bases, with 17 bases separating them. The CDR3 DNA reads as TGCGCCAGCAGCCCCCGCCTTGGGCCGCGAGAGACCCAGTACTTC. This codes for CASSPRLGPRETQYF.

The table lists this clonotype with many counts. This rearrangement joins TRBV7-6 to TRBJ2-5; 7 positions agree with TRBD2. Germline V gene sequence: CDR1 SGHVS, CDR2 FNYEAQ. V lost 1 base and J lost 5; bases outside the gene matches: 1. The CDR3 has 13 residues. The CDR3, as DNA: TGTGCCAGCAGCTTAGTCGGGGGGGAGACCCAGTACTTC. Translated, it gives CASSLVGGETQYF.

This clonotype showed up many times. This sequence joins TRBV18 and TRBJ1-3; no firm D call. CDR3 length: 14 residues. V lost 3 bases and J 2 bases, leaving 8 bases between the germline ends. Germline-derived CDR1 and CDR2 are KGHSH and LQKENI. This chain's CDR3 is CASSPSAPGNTIYF. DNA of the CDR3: TGTGCCAGCTCACCTTCCGCACCTGGAAACACCATATATTTT.

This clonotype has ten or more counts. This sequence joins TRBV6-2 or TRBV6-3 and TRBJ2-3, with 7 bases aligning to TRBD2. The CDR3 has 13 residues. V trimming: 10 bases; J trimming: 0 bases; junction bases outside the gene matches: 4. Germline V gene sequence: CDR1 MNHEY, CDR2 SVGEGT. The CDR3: CATRGDSTDTQYF. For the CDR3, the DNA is TGTGCCACCCGGGGGGATAGCACAGATACGCAGTATTTT.

The CDR3 nucleotides read TGTGCCAGCACCACCGCGGCACGTAGCTCTGGAAACACCATATATTTT. It specifies CASTTAARSSGNTIYF. The rearrangement uses TRBV12-3 or TRBV12-4 and TRBJ1-3; D remains unclear. The CDR3 is 16 residues long. The V gene lost 7 bases and the J gene lost 0 bases, with 16 bases spanning the gap.

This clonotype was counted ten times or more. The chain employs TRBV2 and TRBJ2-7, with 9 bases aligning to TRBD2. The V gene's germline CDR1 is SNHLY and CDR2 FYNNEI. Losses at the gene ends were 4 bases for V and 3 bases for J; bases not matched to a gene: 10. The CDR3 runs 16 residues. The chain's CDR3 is CASSALFSGSDYEQYF. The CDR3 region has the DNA TGTGCCAGCAGTGCCCTATTTAGCGGGAGTGACTACGAGCAGTACTTC. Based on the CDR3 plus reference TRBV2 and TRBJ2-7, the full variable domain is EPEVTQTPSHQVTQMGQEVILRCVPISNHLYFYWYRQILGQKVEFLVSFYNNEISEKSEIFDDQFSVERPDGSNFTLKIRSTKLEDSAMYFCASSALFSGSDYEQYFGPGTRLTVT.

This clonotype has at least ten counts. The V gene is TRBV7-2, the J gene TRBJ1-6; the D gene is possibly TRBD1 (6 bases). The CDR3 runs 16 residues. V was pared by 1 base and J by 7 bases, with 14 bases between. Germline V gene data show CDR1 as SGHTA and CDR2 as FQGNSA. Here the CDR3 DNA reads TGTGCCAGCAGCTTAGAGGGGGGTACTCAAAATTCACCCCTCCACTTT. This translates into CASSLEGGTQNSPLHF.